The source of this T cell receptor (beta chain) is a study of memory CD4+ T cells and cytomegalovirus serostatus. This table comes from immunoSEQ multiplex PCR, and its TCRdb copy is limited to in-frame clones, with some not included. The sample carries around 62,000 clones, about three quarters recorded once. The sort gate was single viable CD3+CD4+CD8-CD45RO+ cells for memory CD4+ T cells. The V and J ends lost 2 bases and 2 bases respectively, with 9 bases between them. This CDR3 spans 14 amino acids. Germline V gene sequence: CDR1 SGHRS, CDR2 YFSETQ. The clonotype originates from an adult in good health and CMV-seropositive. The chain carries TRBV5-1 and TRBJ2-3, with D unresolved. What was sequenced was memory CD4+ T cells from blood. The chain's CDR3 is CASSLLGYTDTQYF. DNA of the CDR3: TGCGCCAGCAGCTTATTGGGGTACACAGATACGCAGTATTTT.